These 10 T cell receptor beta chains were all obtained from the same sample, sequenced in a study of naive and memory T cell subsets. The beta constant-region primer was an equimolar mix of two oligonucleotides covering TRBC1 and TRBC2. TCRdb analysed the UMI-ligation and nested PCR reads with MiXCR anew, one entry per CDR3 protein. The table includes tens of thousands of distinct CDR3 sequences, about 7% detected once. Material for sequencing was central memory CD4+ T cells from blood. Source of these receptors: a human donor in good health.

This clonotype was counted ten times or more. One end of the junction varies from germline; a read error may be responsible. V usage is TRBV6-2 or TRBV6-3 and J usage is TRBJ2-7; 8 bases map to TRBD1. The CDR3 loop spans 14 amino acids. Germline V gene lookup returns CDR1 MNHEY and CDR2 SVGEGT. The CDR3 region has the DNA TGCGCCAGCAAGGACAGGGTCCAAGCCTACGAGCAGTACTTC. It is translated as CASKDRVQAYEQYF.

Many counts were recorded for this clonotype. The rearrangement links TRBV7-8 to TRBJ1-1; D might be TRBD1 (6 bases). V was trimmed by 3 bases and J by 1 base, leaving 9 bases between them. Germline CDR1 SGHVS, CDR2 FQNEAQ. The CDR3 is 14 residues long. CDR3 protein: CASSFRGENTEAFF. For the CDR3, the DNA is TGTGCCAGCAGCTTCAGGGGTGAGAACACTGAAGCTTTCTTT.

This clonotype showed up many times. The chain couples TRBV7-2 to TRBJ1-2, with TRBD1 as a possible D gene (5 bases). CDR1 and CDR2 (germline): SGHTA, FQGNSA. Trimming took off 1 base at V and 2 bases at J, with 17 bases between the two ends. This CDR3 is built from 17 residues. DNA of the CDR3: TGTGCCAGCAGCTTAGACGGGGCAGGGAGTTCAAACTATGGCTACACCTTC. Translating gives CASSLDGAGSSNYGYTF. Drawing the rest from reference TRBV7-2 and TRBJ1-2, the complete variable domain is GAGVSQSPSNKVTEKGKDVELRCDPISGHTALYWYRQSLGQGLEFLIYFQGNSAPDKSGLPSDRFSAERTGGSVSTLTIQRTQQEDSAVYLCASSLDGAGSSNYGYTFGSGTRLTVV.

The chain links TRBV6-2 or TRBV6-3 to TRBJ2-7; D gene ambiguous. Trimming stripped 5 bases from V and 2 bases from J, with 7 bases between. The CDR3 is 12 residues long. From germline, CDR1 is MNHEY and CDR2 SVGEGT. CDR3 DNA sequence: TGTGCCAGCAGTCTACTACCCTACGAGCAGTACTTC. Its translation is CASSLLPYEQYF.

The CDR3 nucleotides are TGTGCCAGCAAAGACACGGCGCGCGGCAATCAGCCCCAGCATTTT. This sequence encodes CASKDTARGNQPQHF. This chain connects TRBV6-5 to TRBJ1-5, with D uncertain. V was shortened by 7 bases and J by 2 bases, with 15 bases between the two germline ends. The CDR3 extends over 15 amino acids. Germline CDR1 and CDR2: MNHEY and SVGAGI.

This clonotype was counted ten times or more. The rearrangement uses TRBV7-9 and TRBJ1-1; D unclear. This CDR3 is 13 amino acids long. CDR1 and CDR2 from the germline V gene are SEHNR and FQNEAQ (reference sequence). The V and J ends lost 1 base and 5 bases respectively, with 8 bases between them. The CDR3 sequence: CASSLVDGTEAFF. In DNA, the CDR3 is TGTGCCAGCAGCTTAGTAGACGGAACTGAAGCTTTCTTT.

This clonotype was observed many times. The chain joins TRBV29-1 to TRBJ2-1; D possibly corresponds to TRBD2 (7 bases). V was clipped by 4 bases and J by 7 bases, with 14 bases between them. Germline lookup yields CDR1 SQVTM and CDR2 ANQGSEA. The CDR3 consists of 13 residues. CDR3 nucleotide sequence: TGCAGCGTTGGGGGGGGGCTGGCAAATGAGCAGTTCTTC. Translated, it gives CSVGGGLANEQFF.

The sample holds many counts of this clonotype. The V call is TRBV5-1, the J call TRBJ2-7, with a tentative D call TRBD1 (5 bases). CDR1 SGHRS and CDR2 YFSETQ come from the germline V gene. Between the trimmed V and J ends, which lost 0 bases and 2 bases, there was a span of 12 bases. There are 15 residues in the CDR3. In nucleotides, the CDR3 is TGCGCCAGCAGCTTGGGCGGACATTCGACCTACGAGCAGTACTTC. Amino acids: CASSLGGHSTYEQYF.

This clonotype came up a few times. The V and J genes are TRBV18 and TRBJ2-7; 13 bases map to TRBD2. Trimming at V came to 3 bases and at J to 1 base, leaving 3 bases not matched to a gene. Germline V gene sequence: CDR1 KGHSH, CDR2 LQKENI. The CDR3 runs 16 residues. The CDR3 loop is CASSPPGLAGSYEQYF. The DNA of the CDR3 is TGTGCCAGCTCACCTCCGGGACTAGCGGGATCCTACGAGCAGTACTTC.

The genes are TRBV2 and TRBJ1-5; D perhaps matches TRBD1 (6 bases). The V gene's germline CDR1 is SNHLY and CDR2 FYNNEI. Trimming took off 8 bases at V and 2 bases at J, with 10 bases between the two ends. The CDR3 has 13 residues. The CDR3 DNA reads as TGTGCCAGCGGGGGACACGGCAATCAGCCCCAGCATTTT. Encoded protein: CASGGHGNQPQHF.